Below, 4 T cell receptor beta chains from the same sample are listed, as sequenced in a study of T cell responses to AZD1222 COVID-19 vaccine. The protocol was immunoSEQ multiplex PCR, while the TCRdb copy is restricted to in-frame clones and leaves out a portion. This sample has fewer than 200,000 clones, with roughly 92% found just once. The specimen was peripheral blood, collected on day 0 of AZD1222 vaccination. The receptors derive from an adult in good health.

V gene TRBV5-6 combines with J gene TRBJ1-2; no clear D gene. The CDR3 is 14 residues long. V lost 3 bases, J lost 7 bases, and 16 bases lay in between. Germline assignment: CDR1 SGHDT and CDR2 YYEEEE. The CDR3 sequence: CASSSDDTLGGYTF. The CDR3 region has the DNA TGTGCCAGCAGCTCGGACGACACCTTGGGTGGCTACACCTTC.

This chain joins TRBV2 and TRBJ1-2; D uncertain. V lost 8 bases and J 4 bases, leaving 20 bases between the germline ends. CDR1 and CDR2 (germline): SNHLY, FYNNEI. The CDR3 loop spans 15 amino acids. The CDR3: CASAPAAGATYGYTF. The CDR3 DNA follows: TGTGCCAGCGCCCCGGCGGCAGGAGCTACCTATGGCTACACCTTC.

The rearrangement uses TRBV28 and TRBJ1-2, with TRBD1 matching 8 bases. The CDR3 consists of 14 residues. Germline values: CDR1 MDHEN, CDR2 SYDVKM. After removal of 5 bases from V and 7 bases from J, the junction contained 9 bases not matched to a gene. CDR3 DNA: TGTGCCAGCAGTCTCAACGCAGGGGGCTTTGGCTACACCTTC. Amino acids: CASSLNAGGFGYTF.

This clone was counted a single time. The chain uses TRBV3-1 (or the pseudogene TRBV3-2) and TRBJ2-1, with D perhaps TRBD2 (6 bases). With 0 bases removed from V and 7 bases from J, the gap between germline ends came to 16 bases. The CDR3 runs to 16 residues. Germline assignment: CDR1 LGHDT and CDR2 YNNKEL (reference sequence). In DNA, the CDR3 is TGTGCCAGCAGCCAAGAAGGGACTTTATTCCCTAATGAGCAGTTCTTC. It specifies CASSQEGTLFPNEQFF.